Reported below is one TCR beta chain. Patients of the Seattle cohort, enrolled during active infection, were followed longitudinally. The entry originates in a study of blood T cell repertoires in COVID-19. On the study more broadly: The United States, Italy and Spain were the sources of the acute and convalescent COVID-19 samples. The cDNA or gDNA used as material had been derived from T cells, B-cell-depleted T cells, or PBMCs.

Original processing notes: Amplification of reference gene primers provided the estimated nucleated cell counts. Sequencing was performed with immunoSEQ multiplex PCR; in TCRdb, only in-frame clones are kept and a portion is missing. V and J calls and clone size follow that table, whereas D and trimming were derived from the DNA. The sample records around 300,000 clones, approximately 90% being singletons. Trimming left V 0 bases short and J 8 bases short, with 14 bases between. This CDR3 comprises 14 residues. The V gene's germline CDR1 is SGHDT and CDR2 YYEEEE. The rearrangement links TRBV5-6 to TRBJ1-2; D perhaps matches TRBD1 (6 bases). Sequencing input: peripheral blood. The receptor was isolated from a woman in her 30s with COVID-19, enrolled during active disease. The DNA for the CDR3 is TGTGCCAGCAGCTTGGATCACAGGGCCGGAGGCTACACCTTC. It is translated as CASSLDHRAGGYTF.